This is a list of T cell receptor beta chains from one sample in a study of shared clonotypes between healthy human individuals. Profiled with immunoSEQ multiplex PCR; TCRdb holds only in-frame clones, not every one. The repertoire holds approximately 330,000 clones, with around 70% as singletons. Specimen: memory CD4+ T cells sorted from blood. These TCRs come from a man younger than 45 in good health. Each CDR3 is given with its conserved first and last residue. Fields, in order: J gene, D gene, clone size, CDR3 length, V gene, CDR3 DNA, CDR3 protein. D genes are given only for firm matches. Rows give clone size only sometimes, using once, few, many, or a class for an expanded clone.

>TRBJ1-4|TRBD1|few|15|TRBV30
TGTGCCTGGAGTATGGACAGGGGGGAGAATGAAAAACTGTTTTTT
CAWSMDRGENEKLFF
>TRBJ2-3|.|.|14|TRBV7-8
TGTGCCAGCAGCTTTTCAGGGAACACAGATACGCAGTATTTT
CASSFSGNTDTQYF
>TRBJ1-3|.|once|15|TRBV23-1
TGCGCCAGCACCATCAAGTGGGTATCTGGAAACACCATATATTTT
CASTIKWVSGNTIYF
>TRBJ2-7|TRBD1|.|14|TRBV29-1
TGCAGCGTGAACGGACAGGGGGTACTAGGCGAGCAGTACTTC
CSVNGQGVLGEQYF
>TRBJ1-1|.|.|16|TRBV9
TGTGCCAGCAGCGAGAGGGACGCGACGGGGAACACTGAAGCTTTCTTT
CASSERDATGNTEAFF
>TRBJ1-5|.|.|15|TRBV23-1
TGCGCCAGCAGTCTCCTTACGCGGCTCAATCAGCCCCAGCATTTT
CASSLLTRLNQPQHF
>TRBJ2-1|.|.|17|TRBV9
TGTGCCAGCAGCGTAGGAAAGGTACTAGACCCGAACAATGAGCAGTTCTTC
CASSVGKVLDPNNEQFF
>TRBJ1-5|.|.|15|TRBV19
TGTGCCAGTAGTATTTGGCGGGCACGCAATCAGCCCCAGCATTTT
CASSIWRARNQPQHF
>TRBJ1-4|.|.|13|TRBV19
TGTGCCAGTAGTATTGGAATAAATGAAAAACTGTTTTTT
CASSIGINEKLFF
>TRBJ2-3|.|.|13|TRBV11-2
TGTGCCAGCAGCTTGGGTGGCACAGATACGCAGTATTTT
CASSLGGTDTQYF
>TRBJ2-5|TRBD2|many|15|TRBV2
TGTGCCAGCAGTGAGTCTAGCGGGAGCCAAGAGACCCAGTACTTC
CASSESSGSQETQYF
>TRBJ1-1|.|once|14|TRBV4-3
TGCGCCAGCAGCCAAGTTAGGGGGAATAATGAAGCTTTCTTT
CASSQVRGNNEAFF
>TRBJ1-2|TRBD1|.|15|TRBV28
TGTGCCAGCAGTTTACCGGGACAGGGAGGCTTCGGCTACACCTTC
CASSLPGQGGFGYTF
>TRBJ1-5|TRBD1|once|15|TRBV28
TGTGCCAGCCGGACAGGGGACCGTAGCAATCAGCCCCAGCATTTT
CASRTGDRSNQPQHF
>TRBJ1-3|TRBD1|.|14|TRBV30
TGTGCCTGCCACCGGGACAGCTCTGGAAACACCATATATTTT
CACHRDSSGNTIYF